The clone carrying this T cell receptor beta chain has at least ten counts. As originally analysed: Cell counts per sample came from amplifying reference gene primers. Assay used: immunoSEQ multiplex PCR; TCRdb lists only in-frame clones, some missing. V and J calls and clone size are as listed in that table; D and trimming were resolved from the DNA. In the table there are roughly 68,000 clones, roughly 84% of which are singletons. The sample is drawn from a study of blood T cell repertoires in COVID-19. About the research overall: The cDNA or gDNA used as material had been derived from T cells, B-cell-depleted T cells, or PBMCs.

The receptor was isolated from a man aged 45-65 years with active COVID-19. The sample consisted of peripheral blood.

CDR3: CASSPWTVDTEAFF. The CDR3 bases are TGCGCCAGCAGCCCCTGGACAGTAGACACTGAAGCTTTCTTT. The chain employs TRBV5-1 and TRBJ1-1, with D maybe TRBD1 (6 bases). V dropped 4 bases and J dropped 3 bases, with 13 bases sitting between them. The CDR3 length is 14 residues. CDR1 SGHRS and CDR2 YFSETQ come from the germline V gene.